The rows below give T cell receptor beta chains drawn from one sample of a study of response to subunit inactivated influenza vaccine. TCRdb reanalysed the RT-PCR reads using MiXCR and keeps one entry per CDR3 protein. This sample has almost 600,000 distinct CDR3 sequences, with around 13% found just once. The specimen comprised PBMCs from blood, sampled approximately 12 days after vaccination. These receptors all stem from a man aged 50-60 years who received an inactivated influenza vaccine. Each CDR3 is given with its conserved first and last residue. D genes are given only for firm matches. The size entry is marked missing in some rows and otherwise reads once, few, many or a size class.

J gene: TRBJ2-7
V gene: TRBV20-1
clone size: many
D gene: .
CDR3 protein: CSARSYEQYF
CDR3 DNA: TGCAGTGCTAGATCCTACGAGCAGTACTTC

J gene: TRBJ2-7
V gene: TRBV14
clone size: once
D gene: .
CDR3 protein: CASSQKKYPSPGEQYF
CDR3 DNA: TGTGCCAGCAGCCAAAAAAAGTATCCCTCCCCTGGGGAGCAGTACTTC

J gene: TRBJ2-5
V gene: TRBV21-1
clone size: few
D gene: .
CDR3 protein: CASSKFAAGDHQETQYF
CDR3 DNA: TGTGCCAGCAGCAAATTCGCAGCGGGGGACCACCAAGAGACCCAGTACTTC

J gene: TRBJ1-5
V gene: TRBV2
clone size: .
D gene: .
CDR3 protein: CASTRDTINQPQHF
CDR3 DNA: TGTGCCAGCACCCGGGACACCATCAATCAGCCCCAGCATTTT

J gene: TRBJ2-1
V gene: TRBV24-1
clone size: few
D gene: TRBD2
CDR3 protein: CATSDLRGSGSYNNEQFF
CDR3 DNA: TGTGCCACCAGTGATTTGCGGGGTAGCGGGAGCTACAACAATGAGCAGTTCTTC

J gene: TRBJ2-7
V gene: TRBV4-1
clone size: few
D gene: TRBD1
CDR3 protein: CASSQDTGTGEQYF
CDR3 DNA: TGCGCCAGCAGCCAAGATACAGGGACAGGGGAGCAGTACTTC

J gene: TRBJ2-1
V gene: TRBV30
clone size: .
D gene: TRBD2
CDR3 protein: CAWMGASGRSSYNEQFF
CDR3 DNA: TGTGCCTGGATGGGGGCTAGCGGGAGGAGTTCCTACAATGAGCAGTTCTTC

J gene: TRBJ2-2
V gene: TRBV7-2
clone size: .
D gene: .
CDR3 protein: CASSLVGGRGNTGELFF
CDR3 DNA: TGTGCCAGCAGCTTAGTGGGGGGGCGCGGGAACACCGGGGAGCTGTTTTTT

J gene: TRBJ2-1
V gene: TRBV5-6
clone size: .
D gene: TRBD1
CDR3 protein: CASSKPLDRAVNEQFF
CDR3 DNA: TGTGCCAGCAGCAAACCCCTGGACAGGGCGGTCAATGAGCAGTTCTTC

J gene: TRBJ2-3
V gene: TRBV12-3/TRBV12-4
clone size: .
D gene: TRBD1
CDR3 protein: CASSPGQGSADTQYF
CDR3 DNA: TGTGCCAGCAGCCCGGGACAGGGGTCCGCAGATACGCAGTATTTT

J gene: TRBJ1-1
V gene: TRBV5-6
clone size: few
D gene: .
CDR3 protein: CASSFGTGTEAFF
CDR3 DNA: TGTGCCAGCAGCTTTGGGACGGGTACTGAAGCTTTCTTT

J gene: TRBJ1-1
V gene: TRBV5-8
clone size: .
D gene: .
CDR3 protein: CASSTLMGRTEAFF
CDR3 DNA: TGTGCCAGCAGCACCCTGATGGGGAGGACTGAAGCTTTCTTT

J gene: TRBJ2-1
V gene: TRBV15
clone size: .
D gene: TRBD1
CDR3 protein: CATSSRTGFGDEQFF
CDR3 DNA: TGTGCCACCAGCAGCAGGACAGGGTTTGGGGATGAGCAGTTCTTC

J gene: TRBJ1-2
V gene: TRBV7-2
clone size: many
D gene: .
CDR3 protein: CASSLADGYGYTF
CDR3 DNA: TGTGCCAGCAGCTTAGCCGACGGCTATGGCTACACCTTC

J gene: TRBJ2-5
V gene: TRBV3-1
clone size: many
D gene: .
CDR3 protein: CASSQDPRTKTQYF
CDR3 DNA: TGTGCCAGCAGCCAAGACCCTAGGACGAAGACCCAGTACTTC

J gene: TRBJ1-1
V gene: TRBV30
clone size: few
D gene: .
CDR3 protein: CAWKESARGAFF
CDR3 DNA: TGTGCCTGGAAAGAGTCAGCGCGGGGAGCTTTCTTT

J gene: TRBJ1-1
V gene: TRBV4-1
clone size: .
D gene: .
CDR3 protein: CASGPNGWNLNTEAFF
CDR3 DNA: TGCGCCAGCGGGCCGAACGGTTGGAATCTGAACACTGAAGCTTTCTTT

J gene: TRBJ2-3
V gene: TRBV20-1
clone size: .
D gene: .
CDR3 protein: CSAKTATADTDTQYF
CDR3 DNA: TGCAGTGCTAAAACCGCGACAGCGGATACAGATACGCAGTATTTT

J gene: TRBJ1-4
V gene: TRBV20-1
clone size: few
D gene: .
CDR3 protein: CSASPGSNEKLFF
CDR3 DNA: TGCAGTGCTAGTCCGGGCAGTAATGAAAAACTGTTTTTT

J gene: TRBJ2-7
V gene: TRBV7-2
clone size: .
D gene: .
CDR3 protein: CASSVSRDPAYEQYF
CDR3 DNA: TGTGCCAGCAGCGTTTCCCGGGATCCTGCCTACGAGCAGTACTTC

J gene: TRBJ2-5
V gene: TRBV24-1
clone size: .
D gene: .
CDR3 protein: CATSDSQFIETQYF
CDR3 DNA: TGTGCCACCAGTGATTCACAGTTTATCGAGACCCAGTACTTC

J gene: TRBJ1-4
V gene: TRBV5-5
clone size: .
D gene: .
CDR3 protein: CASSRTGGLTNEKLFF
CDR3 DNA: TGTGCCAGCAGCCGAACCGGGGGGTTAACGAATGAAAAACTGTTTTTT

J gene: TRBJ2-3
V gene: TRBV3-1
clone size: few
D gene: .
CDR3 protein: CASEGTKGVGTQYF
CDR3 DNA: TGTGCCAGCGAAGGGACGAAGGGTGTGGGTACGCAGTATTTT

J gene: TRBJ1-6
V gene: TRBV7-2
clone size: few
D gene: .
CDR3 protein: CASSDGNNSPLHF
CDR3 DNA: TGTGCCAGCAGCGACGGGAATAATTCACCCCTCCACTTT

J gene: TRBJ2-2
V gene: TRBV5-5
clone size: many
D gene: .
CDR3 protein: CASSLLPTGELFF
CDR3 DNA: TGTGCCAGCAGCTTGTTGCCCACCGGGGAGCTGTTTTTT

J gene: TRBJ2-7
V gene: TRBV3-1
clone size: few
D gene: .
CDR3 protein: CASSQEGAGAEQYF
CDR3 DNA: TGTGCCAGCAGCCAAGAAGGGGCAGGGGCCGAGCAGTACTTC

J gene: TRBJ1-1
V gene: TRBV12-3/TRBV12-4
clone size: few
D gene: TRBD1
CDR3 protein: CASRTRDREAFF
CDR3 DNA: TGTGCCAGCAGGACAAGGGACAGGGAAGCTTTCTTT

J gene: TRBJ1-1
V gene: TRBV30
clone size: few
D gene: .
CDR3 protein: CAWIDGAAAEAFF
CDR3 DNA: TGTGCCTGGATAGACGGGGCCGCCGCTGAAGCTTTCTTT

J gene: TRBJ2-3
V gene: TRBV20-1
clone size: few
D gene: TRBD2
CDR3 protein: CSARDLTSGNTDTQYF
CDR3 DNA: TGCAGTGCTAGAGATCTTACTAGCGGGAACACAGATACGCAGTATTTT

J gene: TRBJ2-3
V gene: TRBV3-1
clone size: .
D gene: .
CDR3 protein: CASSQRWGARFPDTQYF
CDR3 DNA: TGTGCCAGCAGCCAAAGGTGGGGAGCACGGTTTCCAGATACGCAGTATTTT

J gene: TRBJ2-4
V gene: TRBV11-2
clone size: .
D gene: TRBD1
CDR3 protein: CASSFQTGPKGLNIQYF
CDR3 DNA: TGTGCCAGCAGCTTTCAGACAGGGCCGAAAGGTCTAAACATTCAGTACTTC

J gene: TRBJ1-2
V gene: TRBV29-1
clone size: .
D gene: .
CDR3 protein: CSVASGKGGGYTF
CDR3 DNA: TGCAGCGTTGCTTCAGGGAAGGGAGGCGGCTACACCTTC

J gene: TRBJ2-1
V gene: TRBV5-5
clone size: .
D gene: .
CDR3 protein: CASSRRMYNEQFF
CDR3 DNA: TGTGCCAGCAGCCGCCGTATGTACAATGAGCAGTTCTTC

J gene: TRBJ2-2
V gene: TRBV7-2
clone size: .
D gene: TRBD2
CDR3 protein: CASSDRRAGVPGELFF
CDR3 DNA: TGTGCCAGCTCCGACCGTAGGGCGGGAGTACCCGGGGAGCTGTTTTTT

J gene: TRBJ2-2
V gene: TRBV28
clone size: many
D gene: .
CDR3 protein: CASRQTNTGELFF
CDR3 DNA: TGTGCCAGCCGCCAAACGAACACCGGGGAGCTGTTTTTT

J gene: TRBJ2-7
V gene: TRBV12-3/TRBV12-4
clone size: many
D gene: .
CDR3 protein: CASSETGWRVAYEQYF
CDR3 DNA: TGTGCCAGCAGTGAAACAGGGTGGCGGGTCGCGTACGAGCAGTACTTC

J gene: TRBJ2-7
V gene: TRBV20-1
clone size: .
D gene: .
CDR3 protein: CSARRQTLTYEQYF
CDR3 DNA: TGCAGTGCTAGGCGGCAGACTCTCACCTACGAGCAGTACTTC